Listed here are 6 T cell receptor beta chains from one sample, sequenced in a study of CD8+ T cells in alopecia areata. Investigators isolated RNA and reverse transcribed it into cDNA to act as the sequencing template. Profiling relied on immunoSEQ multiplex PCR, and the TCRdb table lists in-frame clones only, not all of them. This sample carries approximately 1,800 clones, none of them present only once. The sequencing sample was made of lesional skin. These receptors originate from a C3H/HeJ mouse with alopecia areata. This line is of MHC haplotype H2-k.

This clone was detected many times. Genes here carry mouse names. The CDR3 is CASSLGQYEQYF. CDR3 bases read: TGTGCCAGCAGTTTAGGACAATAT. The chain joins TRBV14 to TRBJ2-7, with D maybe TRBD1 (5 bases). The sequenced fragment ends 4 residues before the CDR3 boundary, so the rest is inferred from the germline J gene. In germline, CDR1 is SGHDT, CDR2 FRDEAV. This CDR3 has 12 amino acids.

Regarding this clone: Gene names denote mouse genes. The part of the CDR3 DNA that was read is TGTGCAAGCAGCTTAGATTTTGACTGGGGGGGCGCTGGTGCAGAA. Amino acids: CASSLDFDWGGAGAE. The full CDR3 sequence reads CASSLDFDWGGAGAETLYF. The chain has TRBV16 and TRBJ2-3; 12 bases map to TRBD2. The read falls 4 residues short of the CDR3 end, and the missing part is taken from the germline J gene. Trimming cost V 0 bases and J 1 base; bases outside gene matches: 8. The CDR3 has 19 amino acids. Germline values: CDR1 SGHSA, CDR2 FRNQAP.

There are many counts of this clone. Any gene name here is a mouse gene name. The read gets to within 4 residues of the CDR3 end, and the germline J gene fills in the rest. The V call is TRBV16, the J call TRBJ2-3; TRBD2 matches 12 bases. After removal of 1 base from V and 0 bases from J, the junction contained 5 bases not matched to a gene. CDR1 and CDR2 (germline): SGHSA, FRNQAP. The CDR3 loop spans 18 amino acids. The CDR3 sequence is CASSLVGTGGFSAETLYF. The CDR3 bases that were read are TGTGCAAGCAGCTTAGTGGGGACTGGGGGGTTTAGTGCAGAA.

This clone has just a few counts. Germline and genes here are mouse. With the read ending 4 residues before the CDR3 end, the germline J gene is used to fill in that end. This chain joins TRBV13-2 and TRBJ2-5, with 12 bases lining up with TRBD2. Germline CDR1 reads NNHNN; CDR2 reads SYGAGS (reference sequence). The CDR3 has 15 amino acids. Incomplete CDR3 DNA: TGTGCCAGCGGCCGACTGGGGGGGCGCCCAGAC. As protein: CASGRLGGRPD. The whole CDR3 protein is CASGRLGGRPDTQYF.

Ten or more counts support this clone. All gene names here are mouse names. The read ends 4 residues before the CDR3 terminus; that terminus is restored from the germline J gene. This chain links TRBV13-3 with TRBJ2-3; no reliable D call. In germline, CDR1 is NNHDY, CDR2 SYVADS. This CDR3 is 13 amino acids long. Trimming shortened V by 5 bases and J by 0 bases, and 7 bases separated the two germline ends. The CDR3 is CASRRSSAETLYF. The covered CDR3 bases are TGTGCCAGCAGGAGGTCTAGTGCAGAA.

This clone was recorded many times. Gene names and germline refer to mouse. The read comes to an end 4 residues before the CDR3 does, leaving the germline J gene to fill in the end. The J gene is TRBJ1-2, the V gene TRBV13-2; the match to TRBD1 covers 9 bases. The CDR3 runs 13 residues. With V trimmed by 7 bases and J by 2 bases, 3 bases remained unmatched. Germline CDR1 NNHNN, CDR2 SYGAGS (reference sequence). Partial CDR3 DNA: TGTGCCAGCAGTGGGACAGGGAACTCC. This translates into CASSGTGNS. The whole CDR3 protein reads CASSGTGNSDYTF.